This T cell receptor (beta chain) was sequenced in a study of human T cells and chemical hapten exposure. This clonotype occurred many times. Time point described: healthy volunteer bleed at 2 weeks. Unfractionated whole blood yielded the extracted total RNA. The CDR3 totals 13 residues. In germline, CDR1 is SGHTA, CDR2 FQGNSA. Trimming cost V 1 base and J 8 bases; bases outside gene matches: 3. The library labeled individual cDNA molecules by adding unique molecular identifiers to them. In the source study's methods: Sample TCR totals centred on a median of approximately 96,000, ranging about 23,224 to 690,600. TCRdb independently ran MiXCR on the RACE reads; one entry per CDR3 protein. The V and J calls were not made by the authors but by TCRdb's processing. The sample contains 35,000 to 50,000 distinct CDR3 sequences, 3.5% to 4.5% of which appear only once.

This clonotype originated in a female donor in good health. Some clones in this sample may be carry-over from other donors' samples. The sequenced sample consisted of whole blood. This chain joins TRBV7-2 and TRBJ1-2, with TRBD1 matching 8 bases. CDR3 residues: CASSLETGVGYTF. The CDR3 DNA sequence: TGTGCCAGCAGCTTAGAGACAGGGGTCGGCTACACCTTC.